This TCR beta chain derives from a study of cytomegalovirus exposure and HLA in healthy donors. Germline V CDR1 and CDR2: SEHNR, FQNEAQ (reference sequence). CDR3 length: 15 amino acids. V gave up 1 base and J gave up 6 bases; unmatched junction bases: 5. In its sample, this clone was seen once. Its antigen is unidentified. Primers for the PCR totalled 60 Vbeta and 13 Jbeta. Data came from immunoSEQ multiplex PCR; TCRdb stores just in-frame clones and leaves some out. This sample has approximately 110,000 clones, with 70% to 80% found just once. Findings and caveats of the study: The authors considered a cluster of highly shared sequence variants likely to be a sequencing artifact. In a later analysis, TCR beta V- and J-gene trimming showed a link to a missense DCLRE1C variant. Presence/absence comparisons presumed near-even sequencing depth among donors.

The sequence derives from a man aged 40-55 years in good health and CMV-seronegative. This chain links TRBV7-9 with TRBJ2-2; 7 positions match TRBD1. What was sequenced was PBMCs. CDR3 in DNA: TGTGCCAGCAGCTTAGGGGCTACAGGGGCCGGGGAGCTGTTTTTT. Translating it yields CASSLGATGAGELFF.